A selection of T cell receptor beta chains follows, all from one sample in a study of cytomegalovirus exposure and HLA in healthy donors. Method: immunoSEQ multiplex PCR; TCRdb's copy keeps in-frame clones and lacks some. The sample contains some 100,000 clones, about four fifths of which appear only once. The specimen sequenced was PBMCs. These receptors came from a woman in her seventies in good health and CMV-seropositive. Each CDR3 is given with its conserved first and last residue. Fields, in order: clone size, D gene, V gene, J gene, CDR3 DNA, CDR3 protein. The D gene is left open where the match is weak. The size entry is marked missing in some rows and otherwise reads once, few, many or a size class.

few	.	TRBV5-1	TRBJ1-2	TGCGCCAGCAGCTTAGGCGGGGCGAGGGGCTATGGCTACACCTTC	CASSLGGARGYGYTF
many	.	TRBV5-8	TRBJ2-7	TGTGCCGGACACAGACCGGCATTGTACGAGCAGTACTTC	CAGHRPALYEQYF
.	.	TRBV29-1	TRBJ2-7	TGCAGCGTTGAAGATGGAAGTAACGGAGGCGAGCAGTACTTC	CSVEDGSNGGEQYF
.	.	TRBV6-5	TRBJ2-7	TGTGCCAGCAGTGCCAGATCTTCCTACGAGCAGTACTTC	CASSARSSYEQYF
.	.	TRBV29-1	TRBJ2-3	TGCAGCACCACAAAGGGGGGGGATAGCACAGATACGCAGTATTTT	CSTTKGGDSTDTQYF
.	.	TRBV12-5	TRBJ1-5	TGTGCTAGTGGTTTGGTACCGGCAGGACTCCAGCCCCAGCATTTT	CASGLVPAGLQPQHF
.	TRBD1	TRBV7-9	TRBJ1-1	TGTGCCACCAAGACAGGGGGCCCGAACACTGAAGCTTTCTTT	CATKTGGPNTEAFF
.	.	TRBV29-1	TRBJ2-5	TGCAGCGTTGGTAAGGAGGAAGAGACCCAGTACTTC	CSVGKEEETQYF
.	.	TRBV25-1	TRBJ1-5	TGTGCCAGCAGTGTAGGCAATCAGCCCCAGCATTTT	CASSVGNQPQHF
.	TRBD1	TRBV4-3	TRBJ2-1	TGCGCCAGCAGCCAAGTAGGGACAGGAAAAACTGAGCAGTTCTTC	CASSQVGTGKTEQFF
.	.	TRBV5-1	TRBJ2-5	TGCGCCAGCAGGGCTCAATCCACGGGGGAGACCCAGTACTTC	CASRAQSTGETQYF
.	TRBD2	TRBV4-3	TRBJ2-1	TGCGCCAGCAGCCAAGAAGGGGGAGCGCTAGCGGGTTTCAATGAGCAGTTCTTC	CASSQEGGALAGFNEQFF
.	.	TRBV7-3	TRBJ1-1	TGTGCCAGCAGCTTTCAAACGGGGAGTCTCCCCCTCTTT	CASSFQTGSLPLF
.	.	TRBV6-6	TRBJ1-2	TGTGCCAGCAGTTTACAGGGTGTGGGAGGCTACACCTTC	CASSLQGVGGYTF
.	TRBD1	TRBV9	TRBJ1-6	TGTGCCAGCAGCAAACGGGACAGAGATTCACCCCTCCACTTT	CASSKRDRDSPLHF
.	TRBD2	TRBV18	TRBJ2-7	TGTGCCAGCTCACCTCTCGGGACTAGCGCCTACGAGCAGTACTTC	CASSPLGTSAYEQYF
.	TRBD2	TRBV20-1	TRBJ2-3	TGCAGTGCTGGACTAGCAGATACGCAGTATTTT	CSAGLADTQYF
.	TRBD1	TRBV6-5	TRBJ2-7	TGTGCCAGCAGTTACCGACAGAGTGGACAGGGCTACGAGCAGTACTTC	CASSYRQSGQGYEQYF
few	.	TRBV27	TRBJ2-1	TGTGCCAGCAGTCCGCGGACGGGGTACAATGAGCAGTTCTTC	CASSPRTGYNEQFF
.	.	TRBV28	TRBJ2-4	TGTGCCAGCACCCGCTCGGGGAAGATAGCCAAAAACATTCAGTACTTC	CASTRSGKIAKNIQYF
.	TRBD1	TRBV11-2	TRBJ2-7	TGTGCCAGCAGCTTAACAGGGGGAGAGCAGTACTTC	CASSLTGGEQYF
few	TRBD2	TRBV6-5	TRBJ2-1	TGTGCCAGCAGTTCCCTTCTAGCGGGAGGGACCCATGAGCAGTTCTTC	CASSSLLAGGTHEQFF
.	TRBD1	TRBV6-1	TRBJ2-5	TGTGCCAGCAGCCGGGACAGGGGAACCGAGACCCAGTACTTC	CASSRDRGTETQYF
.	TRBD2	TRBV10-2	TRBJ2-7	TGCGCCAGCGCTACGGGACTAGCGGGAGGAAAGTGGGCCTACGAGCAGTACTTC	CASATGLAGGKWAYEQYF
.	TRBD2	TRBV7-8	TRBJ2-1	TGTGCCAGCAGCTTAAATAGCGGGGTCTCCTACAATGAGCAGTTCTTC	CASSLNSGVSYNEQFF
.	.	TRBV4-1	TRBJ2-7	TGCGCCAGCAGCCATTTTAGCGGACCCTCCTACGAGCAGTACTTC	CASSHFSGPSYEQYF
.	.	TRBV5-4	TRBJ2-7	TGTGCCAGCAGCCGGCAGGGGTCCAACGAGCAGTACTTC	CASSRQGSNEQYF
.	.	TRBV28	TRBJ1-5	TGTGCCAGCAGTTTGGGCCAGGGGTTTCGTCAGCCCCAGCATTTT	CASSLGQGFRQPQHF
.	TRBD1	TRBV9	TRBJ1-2	TGTGCCAGCAGCCGACAGGGTCGAGGCTACACCTTC	CASSRQGRGYTF